The 25 T cell receptor beta chains given below trace back to one sample, sequenced in a study of shared clonotypes between healthy human individuals. Sequenced by immunoSEQ multiplex PCR; TCRdb stores in-frame clones only, minus some. Of about 980,000 clones detected, over 75% appear once; the ten largest clones hold roughly 1.5%. Sequencing was carried out using memory CD4+ T cells sorted from blood. Subset given: CD45RA-negative fraction. The receptor source for this set is a young man in good health.

The chain is built from TRBV27 and TRBJ2-4; TRBD2 might be the D (7 bases). The CDR3 loop spans 14 amino acids. Germline assignment: CDR1 MNHEY and CDR2 SMNVEV (reference sequence). The V end was cut by 0 bases, the J end by 13 bases, with 16 bases between. The CDR3 DNA sequence: TGTGCCAGCAGTTTATCGGGGGGGGCAGAACGACAGTACTTC. It translates to CASSLSGGAERQYF.

The gene calls are TRBV18 and TRBJ1-6; no clear D. Between the trimmed V and J ends, which lost 1 base and 7 bases, there was a span of 11 bases. The CDR3 extends over 15 amino acids. Germline values: CDR1 KGHSH, CDR2 LQKENI. The CDR3 sequence: CASSPLGVGNSPLHF. CDR3 nucleotide sequence: TGTGCCAGCTCACCACTCGGGGTAGGGAATTCACCCCTCCACTTT. The variable domain in full, completed from reference TRBV18 and TRBJ1-6, reads NAGVMQNPRHLVRRRGQEARLRCSPMKGHSHVYWYRQLPEEGLKFMVYLQKENIIDESGMPKERFSAEFPKEGPSILRIQQVVRGDSAAYFCASSPLGVGNSPLHFGNGTRLTVT.

V and J are TRBV7-2 and TRBJ2-1; TRBD1 agrees at 7 bases. The length of the CDR3 is 15 residues. Trimming took 5 bases from V and 2 from J; bases not matched to a gene: 6. Per germline, CDR1 SGHTA and CDR2 FQGNSA. CDR3: CASSRPGTAYNEQFF. The CDR3 DNA reads as TGTGCCAGCAGCAGGCCCGGGACAGCCTACAATGAGCAGTTCTTC.

The V and J genes are TRBV28 and TRBJ2-5; 9 bases are a match to TRBD2. The end of the DNA aligns better with TRBJ2-7, so the J call may be wrong. This CDR3 region has 14 residues. The germline CDR1 and CDR2 sequences are MDHEN and SYDVKM. In DNA, the CDR3 is TGTGCCAGCAGCCGGGCGGGGGGGATTTACGAGCAGTACTTC. Protein: CASSRAGGIYEQYF.

As to this clone: The same CDR3 also results from other DNA sequences found in this sample. The V gene is TRBV19, the J gene TRBJ2-1, with a weak D call TRBD1 (6 bases). Germline CDR1 LNHDA, CDR2 SQIVND (reference sequence). The CDR3 spans 13 residues. V was trimmed by 9 bases and J by 4 bases, leaving 13 bases between them. CDR3 coding DNA: TGTGCCAGCTCGCCGAGGGGGTACAATGAGCAGTTCTTC. Translated: CASSPRGYNEQFF. Full variable domain (outside the CDR3, taken from reference TRBV19 and TRBJ2-1): DGGITQSPKYLFRKEGQNVTLSCEQNLNHDAMYWYRQDPGQGLRLIYYSQIVNDFQKGDIAEGYSVSREKKESFPLTVTSAQKNPTAFYLCASSPRGYNEQFFGPGTRLTVL.

This sequence joins TRBV7-2 and TRBJ1-2; D unresolved. Germline V gene lookup returns CDR1 SGHTA and CDR2 FQGNSA. The CDR3 has 13 amino acids. V was pared by 6 bases and J by 8 bases, with 16 bases between. DNA for the CDR3: TGTGCCAGCAGTCCCGCCACCAAGACAGGCTACACCTTC. Translation: CASSPATKTGYTF.

The chain employs TRBV7-9 and TRBJ1-6, with D maybe TRBD1 (5 bases). CDR1 and CDR2 from the germline V gene are SEHNR and FQNEAQ (reference sequence). V was trimmed by 1 base and J by 15 bases, leaving 13 bases between them. The CDR3 runs to 13 residues. The CDR3 protein is CASSLGYGGFLHF. In DNA form, the CDR3 reads TGTGCCAGCAGCTTAGGATACGGGGGATTCCTCCACTTT.

This clone was detected many times. CDR3 sequence: CASSPTLRGHRGDTEAFF. In DNA, the CDR3 is TGCGCCAGCAGTCCTACCTTGAGGGGCCACCGAGGGGACACTGAAGCTTTCTTT. This chain joins TRBV4-1 and TRBJ1-1, with D possibly matching TRBD1 (5 bases). The CDR3 is made up of 18 amino acids. The germline V and J ends were trimmed by 6 bases and 3 bases, with 26 bases remaining between them. Germline V gene data show CDR1 as MGHRA and CDR2 as YSYEKL.

In its sample, this clone was seen once. J is TRBJ2-3 and V is TRBV5-6; unclear D gene. This CDR3 is 15 amino acids long. Germline CDR1 and CDR2: SGHDT and YYEEEE. V lost 0 bases, J lost 2 bases, and 10 bases lay in between. The DNA for the CDR3 is TGTGCCAGCAGCTTGGGCGGAAGACTCACAGATACGCAGTATTTT. Residues: CASSLGGRLTDTQYF. Full variable domain (remainder filled in from reference TRBV5-6 and TRBJ2-3): DAGVTQSPTHLIKTRGQQVTLRCSPKSGHDTVSWYQQALGQGPQFIFQYYEEEERQRGNFPDRFSGHQFPNYSSELNVNALLLGDSALYLCASSLGGRLTDTQYFGPGTRLTVL.

The rearrangement links TRBV9 to TRBJ2-1, with 11 bases that match TRBD2. This CDR3 contains 17 residues. The V gene's germline CDR1 is SGDLS and CDR2 YYNGEE. Losses at the gene ends were 0 bases for V and 5 bases for J; bases not matched to a gene: 7. CDR3 in DNA: TGTGCCAGCAGCGTAGCTCCGGGACTAGCGGCACACAATGAGCAGTTCTTC. Translating it yields CASSVAPGLAAHNEQFF.

The CDR3 DNA follows: TGTGCCAGCAGCCTCCAACGGGAGGCACAAGAGACCCAGTACTTC. Its protein product is CASSLQREAQETQYF. The genes are TRBV6-6 and TRBJ2-5, with TRBD2 matching 7 bases. CDR3 length: 15 amino acids. Trimming took 6 bases from V and 2 from J; bases not matched to a gene: 9. CDR1 is MNHNY and CDR2 is SVGAGI in the germline V gene (reference sequence).

This chain uses TRBV11-2 with TRBJ1-6, with D hard to call. Looked up from germline, CDR1 is SGHAT and CDR2 is FQNNGV. Trimming took off 5 bases at V and 7 bases at J, with 6 bases between the two ends. This CDR3 has 12 residues. The CDR3 DNA is TGTGCCAGCAGCATCTCGAATTCACCCCTCCACTTT. It is translated as CASSISNSPLHF.

This chain links TRBV2 with TRBJ1-4, with TRBD1 matching 7 bases. V lost 6 bases to trimming and J lost 4 bases; unmatched junction nucleotides: 8. Germline V gene data show CDR1 as SNHLY and CDR2 as FYNNEI. This CDR3 is 15 amino acids long. The DNA for the CDR3 is TGTGCCAGCAGGGGGGGTACAGGGGTTAATGAAAAACTGTTTTTT. Protein product: CASRGGTGVNEKLFF. The entire variable domain, with the rest obtained from reference TRBV2 and TRBJ1-4, is as follows: EPEVTQTPSHQVTQMGQEVILRCVPISNHLYFYWYRQILGQKVEFLVSFYNNEISEKSEIFDDQFSVERPDGSNFTLKIRSTKLEDSAMYFCASRGGTGVNEKLFFGSGTQLSVL.

The chain employs TRBV6-6 and TRBJ1-6; D ambiguous. Trimming removed 0 bases from V and 10 bases from J, with 10 bases in between. The CDR3 spans 14 residues. Looked up from germline, CDR1 is MNHNY and CDR2 is SVGAGI (reference sequence). DNA for the CDR3: TGTGCCAGCAGTTACTCAGACACCTACTCACCCCTCCACTTT. Translation: CASSYSDTYSPLHF.

The J gene is TRBJ1-1, the V gene TRBV28, with a weak D call TRBD1 (5 bases). The CDR3 is 13 residues long. From germline, CDR1 is MDHEN and CDR2 SYDVKM. Trimming stripped 7 bases from V and 5 bases from J, with 14 bases between. CDR3 residues: CASKRGGKTEAFF. Written as DNA, the CDR3 is TGTGCCAGCAAAAGGGGTGGGAAGACTGAAGCTTTCTTT.

The V and J genes are TRBV11-2 and TRBJ2-7; D perhaps matches TRBD1 (6 bases). Germline V gives CDR1 SGHAT, CDR2 FQNNGV. This CDR3 region has 15 residues. Between the trimmed V and J ends, which lost 4 bases and 2 bases, there was a span of 15 bases. The CDR3 DNA follows: TGTGCCAGCAGCTATACCGGGACATCCGCCTACGAGCAGTACTTC. Residues: CASSYTGTSAYEQYF.

The genes are TRBV27 and TRBJ1-2; 8 bases line up with TRBD1. This CDR3 contains 13 residues. Germline lookup yields CDR1 MNHEY and CDR2 SMNVEV (reference sequence). J lost 6 bases, V lost 6 bases, and 6 bases had no gene match. In nucleotides, the CDR3 is TGTGCCAGCAGACGACAGGGGCCCGATGGCTACACCTTC. This translates into CASRRQGPDGYTF.

In this sample, this clone turned up many times. V is TRBV6-1 and J is TRBJ1-2; 7 bases agree with TRBD1. The CDR3 is 15 residues long. Germline CDR1 is MNHNS and CDR2 is SASEGT. Trimming at V came to 6 bases and at J to 4 bases, leaving 11 bases not matched to a gene. Written as DNA, the CDR3 is TGTGCCAGCAGCCGAGACAGGGCTGGGGGCTATGGCTACACCTTC. As protein: CASSRDRAGGYGYTF.

This clone has a handful of counts. The rearrangement joins TRBV5-1 to TRBJ1-2, with D hard to call. The CDR3 sequence is 15 residues long. Trimming stripped 0 bases from V and 4 bases from J, with 13 bases between. The germline V gene encodes CDR1 SGHRS and CDR2 YFSETQ. The CDR3 bases are TGCGCCAGCAGCTTGGAGCCGGGTAAAACCTATGGCTACACCTTC. Translating it yields CASSLEPGKTYGYTF.

This rearrangement joins TRBV19 to TRBJ2-3, with D maybe TRBD2 (5 bases). This CDR3 is built from 16 residues. Germline loops: CDR1 LNHDA, CDR2 SQIVND (reference sequence). V lost 4 bases to trimming and J lost 7 bases, with 21 bases between them. This CDR3 is CASSNPGSEVMYTQYF. The CDR3, as DNA: TGTGCCAGTAGTAACCCGGGATCCGAAGTCATGTATACGCAGTATTTT.

The rearrangement uses TRBV5-6 and TRBJ2-1, with 9 bases that match TRBD2. The V and J ends lost 4 bases and 6 bases, in that order; junction bases with no gene match: 14. The CDR3 is made up of 17 amino acids. Germline V lookup: CDR1 SGHDT, CDR2 YYEEEE. CDR3 amino acids: CASSPGLAKLRVNEQFF. The CDR3 region has the DNA TGTGCCAGCAGCCCAGGACTAGCGAAACTTAGGGTCAATGAGCAGTTCTTC. The full variable domain, its missing parts supplied by reference TRBV5-6 and TRBJ2-1, is DAGVTQSPTHLIKTRGQQVTLRCSPKSGHDTVSWYQQALGQGPQFIFQYYEEEERQRGNFPDRFSGHQFPNYSSELNVNALLLGDSALYLCASSPGLAKLRVNEQFFGPGTRLTVL.

The chain links TRBV9 to TRBJ1-6; no clear D gene. Germline CDR1 is SGDLS and CDR2 is YYNGEE. The CDR3 extends over 15 amino acids. V shed 0 bases and J shed 9 bases, with 13 bases lying between them. CDR3 in DNA: TGTGCCAGCAGCGTAGGTCCCACGCCCGGTTCACCCCTCCACTTT. It yields the protein CASSVGPTPGSPLHF.

The J gene is TRBJ1-5, the V gene TRBV6-1; D gene unclear. There are 12 residues in the CDR3. CDR1 is MNHNS, CDR2 SASEGT, per germline. V dropped 3 bases and J dropped 5 bases, with 5 bases sitting between them. DNA for the CDR3: TGTGCCAGCAGTGAGTTGGATCAGCCCCAGCATTTT. This sequence encodes CASSELDQPQHF.

The rearrangement links TRBV9 to TRBJ1-5, with 7 bases identical to TRBD1. CDR1 is SGDLS, CDR2 YYNGEE, per germline. Trimming took 0 bases from V and 4 from J; bases not matched to a gene: 4. This CDR3 has 15 residues. In DNA, the CDR3 is TGTGCCAGCAGCGTAGATGGGACAGTTAATCAGCCCCAGCATTTT. Translating it yields CASSVDGTVNQPQHF.

This clone was seen a handful of times. This sequence joins TRBV7-2 and TRBJ2-2, with 9 positions matching TRBD1. Trimming cost V 2 bases and J 6 bases; bases outside gene matches: 4. Germline loops: CDR1 SGHTA, CDR2 FQGNSA. This CDR3 spans 15 amino acids. The CDR3 sequence: CASSLRTGVAGELFF. The CDR3 coding sequence is TGTGCCAGCAGCTTAAGGACAGGGGTGGCCGGGGAGCTGTTTTTT.